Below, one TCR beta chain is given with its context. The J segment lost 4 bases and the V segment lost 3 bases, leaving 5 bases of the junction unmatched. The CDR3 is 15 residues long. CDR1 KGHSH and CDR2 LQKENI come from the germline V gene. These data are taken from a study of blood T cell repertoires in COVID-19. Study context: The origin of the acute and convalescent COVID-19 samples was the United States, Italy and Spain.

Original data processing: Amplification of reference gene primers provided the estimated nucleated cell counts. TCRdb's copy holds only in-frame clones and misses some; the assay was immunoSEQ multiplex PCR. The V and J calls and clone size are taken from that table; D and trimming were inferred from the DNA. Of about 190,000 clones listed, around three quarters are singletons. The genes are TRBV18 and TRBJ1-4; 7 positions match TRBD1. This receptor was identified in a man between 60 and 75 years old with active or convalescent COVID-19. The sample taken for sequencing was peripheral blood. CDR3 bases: TGTGCCAGCTCACCCAGGACAGGCCTTAATGAAAAACTGTTTTTT. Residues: CASSPRTGLNEKLFF.